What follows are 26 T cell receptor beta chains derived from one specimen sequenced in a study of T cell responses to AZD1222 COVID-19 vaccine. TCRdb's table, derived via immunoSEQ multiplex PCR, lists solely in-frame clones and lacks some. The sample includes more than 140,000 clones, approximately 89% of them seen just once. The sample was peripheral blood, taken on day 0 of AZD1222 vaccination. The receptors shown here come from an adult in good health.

The CDR3 sequence is CASSPRRDGGFEKLFF. The CDR3 nucleotides are TGTGCCAGCTCACCACGCCGGGACGGTGGTTTCGAAAAACTGTTTTTT. The rearrangement joins TRBV18 to TRBJ1-4; the D gene is possibly TRBD1 (5 bases). Germline assignment: CDR1 KGHSH and CDR2 LQKENI. The CDR3 length is 16 residues. V was trimmed by 1 base and J by 8 bases, leaving 17 bases between them.

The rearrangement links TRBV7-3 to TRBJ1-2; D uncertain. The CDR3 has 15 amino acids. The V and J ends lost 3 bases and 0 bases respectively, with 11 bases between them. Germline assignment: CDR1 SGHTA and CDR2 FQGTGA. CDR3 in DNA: TGTGCCAGCAGCTTGGACCCGCTCACTAACTATGGCTACACCTTC. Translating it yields CASSLDPLTNYGYTF.

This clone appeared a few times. CDR3 in amino acids: CASSFGTSTEAFF. The DNA for the CDR3 is TGTGCCAGCAGTTTCGGGACAAGCACTGAAGCTTTCTTT. This rearrangement joins TRBV6-5 to TRBJ1-1; TRBD1 is a possible D gene (6 bases). Germline V CDR1 and CDR2: MNHEY, SVGAGI. The CDR3 totals 13 residues. V was cut by 4 bases and J by 4 bases, with 10 bases left in between.

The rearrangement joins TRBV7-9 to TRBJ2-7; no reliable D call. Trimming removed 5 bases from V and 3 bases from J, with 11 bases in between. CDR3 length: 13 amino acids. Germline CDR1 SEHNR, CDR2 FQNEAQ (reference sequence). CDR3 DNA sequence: TGTGCCAGCAGCCGAGAAAGCCTCTACGAGCAGTACTTC. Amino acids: CASSRESLYEQYF.

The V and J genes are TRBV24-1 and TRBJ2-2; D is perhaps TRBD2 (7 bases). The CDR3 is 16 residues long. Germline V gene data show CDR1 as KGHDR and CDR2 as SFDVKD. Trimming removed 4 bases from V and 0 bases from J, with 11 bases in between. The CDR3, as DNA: TGTGCCACCAGTGAGCCGGGGGGCGCGAACACCGGGGAGCTGTTTTTT. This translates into CATSEPGGANTGELFF.

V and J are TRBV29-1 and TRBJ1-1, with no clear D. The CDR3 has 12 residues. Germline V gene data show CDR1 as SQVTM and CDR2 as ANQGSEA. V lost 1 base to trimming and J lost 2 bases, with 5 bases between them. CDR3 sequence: CSVEGTNTEAFF. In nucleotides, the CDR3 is TGCAGCGTTGAAGGGACCAACACTGAAGCTTTCTTT. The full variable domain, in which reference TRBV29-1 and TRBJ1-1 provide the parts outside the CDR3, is SAVISQKPSRDICQRGTSLTIQCQVDSQVTMMFWYRQQPGQSLTLIATANQGSEATYESGFVIDKFPISRPNLTFSTLTVSNMSPEDSSIYLCSVEGTNTEAFFGQGTRLTVV.

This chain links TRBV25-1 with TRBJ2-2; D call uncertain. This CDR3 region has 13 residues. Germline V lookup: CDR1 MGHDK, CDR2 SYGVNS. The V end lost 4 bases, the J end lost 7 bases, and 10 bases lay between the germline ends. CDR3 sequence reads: CASSVAGGGELFF. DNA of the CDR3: TGTGCCAGCAGTGTCGCAGGCGGCGGGGAGCTGTTTTTT.

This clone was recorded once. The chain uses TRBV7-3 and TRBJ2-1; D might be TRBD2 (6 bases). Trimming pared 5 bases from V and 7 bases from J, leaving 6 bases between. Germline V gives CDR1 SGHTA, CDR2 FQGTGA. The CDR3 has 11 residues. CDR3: CASSAGNEQFF. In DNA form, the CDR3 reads TGTGCCAGCAGCGCGGGAAATGAGCAGTTCTTC.

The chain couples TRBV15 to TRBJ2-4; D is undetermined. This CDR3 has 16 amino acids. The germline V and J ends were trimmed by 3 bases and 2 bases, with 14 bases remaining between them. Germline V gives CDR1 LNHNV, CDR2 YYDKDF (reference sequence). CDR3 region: CATSSPPRAPKNIQYF. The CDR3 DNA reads TGTGCCACCAGCAGCCCGCCCCGGGCTCCCAAAAACATTCAGTACTTC.

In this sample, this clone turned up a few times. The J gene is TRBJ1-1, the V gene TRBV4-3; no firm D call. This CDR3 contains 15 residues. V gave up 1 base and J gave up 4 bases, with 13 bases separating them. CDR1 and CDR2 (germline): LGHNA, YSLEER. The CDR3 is CASSQAIGEGTEAFF. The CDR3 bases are TGCGCCAGCAGCCAAGCTATTGGAGAGGGCACTGAAGCTTTCTTT.

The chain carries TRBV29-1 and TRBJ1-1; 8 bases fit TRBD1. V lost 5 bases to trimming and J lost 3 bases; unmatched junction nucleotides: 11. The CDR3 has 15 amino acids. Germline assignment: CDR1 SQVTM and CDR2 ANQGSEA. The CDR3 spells CSVRGGDRGDTEAFF. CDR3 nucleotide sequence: TGCAGCGTTAGGGGGGGCGACAGGGGAGACACTGAAGCTTTCTTT.

CDR3 residues: CASSLGRLTEAFF. As DNA, the CDR3 is TGTGCCAGCAGCTTAGGACGGCTCACTGAAGCTTTCTTT. This rearrangement joins TRBV7-9 to TRBJ1-1; D gene unclear. The V and J ends lost 1 base and 4 bases respectively, with 7 bases between them. Germline V gives CDR1 SEHNR, CDR2 FQNEAQ (reference sequence). The CDR3 sequence is 13 residues long.

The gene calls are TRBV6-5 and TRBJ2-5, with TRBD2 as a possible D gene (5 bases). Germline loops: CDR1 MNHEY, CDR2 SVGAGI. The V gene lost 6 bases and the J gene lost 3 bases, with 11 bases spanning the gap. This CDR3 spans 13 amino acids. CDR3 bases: TGTGCCAGCAGCCCGGGTAGCGAAGAGACCCAGTACTTC. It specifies CASSPGSEETQYF.

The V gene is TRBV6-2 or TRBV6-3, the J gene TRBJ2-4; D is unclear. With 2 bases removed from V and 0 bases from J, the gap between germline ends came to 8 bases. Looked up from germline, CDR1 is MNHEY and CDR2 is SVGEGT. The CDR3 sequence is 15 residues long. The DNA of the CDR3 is TGTGCCAGCAGTTACCAATTACTAGCCAAAAACATTCAGTACTTC. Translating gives CASSYQLLAKNIQYF.

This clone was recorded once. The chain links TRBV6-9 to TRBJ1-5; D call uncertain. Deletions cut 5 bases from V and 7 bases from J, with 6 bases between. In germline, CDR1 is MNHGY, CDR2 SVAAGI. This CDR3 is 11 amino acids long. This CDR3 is CASSKSQPQHF. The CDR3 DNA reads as TGTGCCAGCAGTAAGAGCCAGCCCCAGCATTTT.

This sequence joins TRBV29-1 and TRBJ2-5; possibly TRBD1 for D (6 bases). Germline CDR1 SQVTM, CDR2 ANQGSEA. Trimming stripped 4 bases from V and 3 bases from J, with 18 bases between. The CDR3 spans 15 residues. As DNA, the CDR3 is TGCAGCGTTGGTAGCAGGGGAAGTAGCAAAGAGACCCAGTACTTC. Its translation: CSVGSRGSSKETQYF.

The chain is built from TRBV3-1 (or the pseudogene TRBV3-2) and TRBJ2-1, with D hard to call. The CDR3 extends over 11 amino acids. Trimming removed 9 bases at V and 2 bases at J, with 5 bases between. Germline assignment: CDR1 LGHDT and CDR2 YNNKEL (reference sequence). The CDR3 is CASIPYNEQFF. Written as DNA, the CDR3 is TGTGCCAGTATTCCCTACAATGAGCAGTTCTTC.

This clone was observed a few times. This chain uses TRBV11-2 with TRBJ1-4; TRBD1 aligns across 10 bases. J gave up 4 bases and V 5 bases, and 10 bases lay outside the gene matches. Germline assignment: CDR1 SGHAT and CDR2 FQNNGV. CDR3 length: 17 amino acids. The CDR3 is CASSRSQGTGVNEKLFF. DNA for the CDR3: TGTGCCAGCAGCCGATCTCAAGGGACAGGGGTTAATGAAAAACTGTTTTTT. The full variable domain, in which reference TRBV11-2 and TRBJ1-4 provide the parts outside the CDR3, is EAGVAQSPRYKIIEKRQSVAFWCNPISGHATLYWYQQILGQGPKLLIQFQNNGVVDDSQLPKDRFSAERLKGVDSTLKIQPAKLEDSAVYLCASSRSQGTGVNEKLFFGSGTQLSVL.

The CDR3 reads CASSSGDGYEQYF. The CDR3 DNA is TGTGCCAGCAGTAGCGGGGACGGCTACGAGCAGTACTTC. The rearrangement joins TRBV9 to TRBJ2-7; 8 bases are shared with TRBD2. Trimming cost V 5 bases and J 3 bases; bases outside gene matches: 4. This CDR3 region has 13 residues. The germline gives CDR1 SGDLS, CDR2 YYNGEE.

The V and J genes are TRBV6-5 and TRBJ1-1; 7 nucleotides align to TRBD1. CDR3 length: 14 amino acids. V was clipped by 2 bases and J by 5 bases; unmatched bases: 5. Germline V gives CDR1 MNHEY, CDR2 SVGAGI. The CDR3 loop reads CASSYRQGGTEAFF. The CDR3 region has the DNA TGTGCCAGCAGTTACAGGCAGGGGGGGACTGAAGCTTTCTTT.

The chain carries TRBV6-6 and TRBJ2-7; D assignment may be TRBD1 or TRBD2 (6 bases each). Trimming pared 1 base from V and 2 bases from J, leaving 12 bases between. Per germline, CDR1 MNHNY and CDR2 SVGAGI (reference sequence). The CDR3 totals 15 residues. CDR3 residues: CASSYLQGGTYEQYF. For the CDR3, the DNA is TGTGCCAGCAGTTACTTACAGGGAGGAACCTACGAGCAGTACTTC.

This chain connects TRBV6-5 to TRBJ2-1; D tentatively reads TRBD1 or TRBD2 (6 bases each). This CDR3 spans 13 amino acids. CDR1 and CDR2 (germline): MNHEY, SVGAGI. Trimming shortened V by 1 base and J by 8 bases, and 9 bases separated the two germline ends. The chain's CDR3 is CASSYLGGDEQFF. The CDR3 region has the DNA TGTGCCAGCAGTTACTTGGGGGGCGATGAGCAGTTCTTC.

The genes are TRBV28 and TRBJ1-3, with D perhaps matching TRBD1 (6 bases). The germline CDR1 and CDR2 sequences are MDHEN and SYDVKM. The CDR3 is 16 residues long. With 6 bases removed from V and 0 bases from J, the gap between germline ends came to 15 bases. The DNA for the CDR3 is TGTGCCAGCAGCCCCGGGGGGGCCGTCTCTGGAAACACCATATATTTT. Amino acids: CASSPGGAVSGNTIYF.

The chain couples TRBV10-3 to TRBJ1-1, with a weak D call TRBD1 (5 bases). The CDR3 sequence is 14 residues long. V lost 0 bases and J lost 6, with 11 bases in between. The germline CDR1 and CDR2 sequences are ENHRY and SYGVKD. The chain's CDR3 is CAISESGGDPEAFF. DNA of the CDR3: TGTGCCATCAGTGAGTCGGGAGGGGACCCTGAAGCTTTCTTT.

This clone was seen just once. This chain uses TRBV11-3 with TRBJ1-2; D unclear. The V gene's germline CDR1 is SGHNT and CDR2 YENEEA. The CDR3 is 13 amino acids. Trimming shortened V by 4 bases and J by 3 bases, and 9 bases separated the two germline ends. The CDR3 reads CASSCLQDYGYTF. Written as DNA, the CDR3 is TGTGCCAGCAGCTGCCTCCAGGACTATGGCTACACCTTC.

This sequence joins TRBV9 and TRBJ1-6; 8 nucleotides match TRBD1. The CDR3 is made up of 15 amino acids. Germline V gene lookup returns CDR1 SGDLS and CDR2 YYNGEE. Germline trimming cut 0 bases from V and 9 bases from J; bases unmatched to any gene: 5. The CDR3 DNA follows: TGTGCCAGCAGCGTAGCAGGGGGCGGAGGTTCACCCCTCCACTTT. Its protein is CASSVAGGGGSPLHF. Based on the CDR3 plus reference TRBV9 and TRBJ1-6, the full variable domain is DSGVTQTPKHLITATGQRVTLRCSPRSGDLSVYWYQQSLDQGLQFLIQYYNGEERAKGNILERFSAQQFPDLHSELNLSSLELGDSALYFCASSVAGGGGSPLHFGNGTRLTVT.